This is a list of T cell receptor beta chains from one sample in a study of T-cell reconstitution after alpha-beta-depleted transplantation in children. TCRdb redid the calling of the PCR reads with MiXCR, one entry per CDR3 protein. The sample gives approximately 630,000 distinct CDR3 sequences, 13% of which show up once; 0.75% to 0.85% is in the top ten. Sequenced material: PBMCs, taken before TCRalphabeta/CD19-depleted stem cell transplant. The source of these receptors is a girl aged 2 to 9 with congenital amegakaryocytic thrombocytopenia, due to receive a stem cell transplant. Each CDR3 is given with its conserved first and last residue. D genes are given only for firm matches. The size of a clone is reported for some rows only, either as once, few or many, or as a class for expanded clones.

j_call v_call clone_size d_call cdr3_nt cdr3_aa
TRBJ2-1 TRBV10-3 many TRBD2 TGTGCCATCAGTGGGCCGAGACTAGCGGGAGGGCACAATGAGCAGTTCTTC CAISGPRLAGGHNEQFF
TRBJ1-2 TRBV30 - TRBD1 TGTGCCTGGAGTATTGACGGGACAGATGGCTACACCTTC CAWSIDGTDGYTF
TRBJ1-2 TRBV29-1 few - TGCAGCGTTGTCAGGGAGGACTATGGCTACACCTTC CSVVREDYGYTF
TRBJ2-1 TRBV25-1 - - TGTGCCAGCACCGGGACGGACTACAATGAGCAGTTCTTC CASTGTDYNEQFF
TRBJ2-1 TRBV7-9 few TRBD2 TGTGCCAGCAGCTTGGGCGCGGGAGAGATCTACAATGAGCAGTTCTTC CASSLGAGEIYNEQFF
TRBJ2-7 TRBV11-2 few TRBD1 TGTGCCAGCAGCCTAGGCACCGGGACAGGGTCTTACGAGCAGTACTTC CASSLGTGTGSYEQYF
TRBJ2-5 TRBV20-1 many - TGCAGTGCTAGAGATTCTCCCCCGCGGGAGACCCAGTACTTC CSARDSPPRETQYF
TRBJ1-2 TRBV29-1 - - TGCAGCGTTGAACGTAGCCAGAACTATGGCTACACCTTC CSVERSQNYGYTF
TRBJ2-5 TRBV12-3/TRBV12-4 - - TGTGCCAGCAGTTTTCCCGGAGGGACACAAGAGACCCAGTACTTC CASSFPGGTQETQYF
TRBJ2-3 TRBV28 few TRBD2 TGTGCCAGCAGTTTTTCAACCGGGAGGGGTGCAGATACGCAGTATTTT CASSFSTGRGADTQYF
TRBJ2-1 TRBV28 many TRBD2 TGTGCCACTTTACTAGCGGGAGGGTGGTCCTACAATGAGCAGTTCTTC CATLLAGGWSYNEQFF
TRBJ2-7 TRBV11-2 many TRBD2 TGTGCCAGCAGCCACCGGGGGGTGGTTTACGAGCAGTACTTC CASSHRGVVYEQYF